A selection of T cell receptor beta chains follows, all from one sample in a study of metastatic and nonmetastatic thyroid tumors. TCRdb recomputed clones from the PCR reads via MiXCR. The table has tens of thousands of clones, roughly 20% seen once. Sequencing was carried out using adjacent normal tissue. The receptors stem from a female donor with papillary thyroid cancer or a benign thyroid nodule (not recorded which). Some clones in this sample may be carry-over from other donors' samples. The CDR3 runs from the conserved cysteine through the conserved F or W. Fields, in order: D gene, CDR3 length, clone size, J gene, V gene, CDR3 DNA, CDR3 protein. The D gene is left open where the match is weak. Clone size is not always given. Where it is, it says once, few, many or a class for expanded clones.

D gene: .
CDR3 length: 14
clone size: medium-sized
J gene: TRBJ1-2
V gene: TRBV7-9
CDR3 DNA: TGTGCCAGCAGCTCCTCGGCAGCTAACTATGGCTACACCTTC
CDR3 protein: CASSSSAANYGYTF

D gene: .
CDR3 length: 14
clone size: .
J gene: TRBJ1-1
V gene: TRBV20-1
CDR3 DNA: TGCAGTGCTAGTGCTGGGTTGGGGAACACTGAAGCTTTCTTT
CDR3 protein: CSASAGLGNTEAFF

D gene: .
CDR3 length: 14
clone size: many
J gene: TRBJ1-2
V gene: TRBV4-2
CDR3 DNA: TGTGCCAGCAGCCAATCTGACCCGCGAGGAGGCTACACCTTC
CDR3 protein: CASSQSDPRGGYTF

D gene: .
CDR3 length: 14
clone size: many
J gene: TRBJ2-7
V gene: TRBV19
CDR3 DNA: TGTGCCAGTATGGTACGGACTCGATCCTACGAGCAGTACTTC
CDR3 protein: CASMVRTRSYEQYF

D gene: .
CDR3 length: 15
clone size: few
J gene: TRBJ2-7
V gene: TRBV6-1
CDR3 DNA: TGCGCCAGCACTCCCACCGGTGGTGTAATCTACGAGCAGTACTTC
CDR3 protein: CASTPTGGVIYEQYF

D gene: TRBD1
CDR3 length: 15
clone size: few
J gene: TRBJ2-2
V gene: TRBV6-1
CDR3 DNA: TGTGCCAGCCGCAAGGGACAGGGGTACACCGGGGAGCTGTTTTTT
CDR3 protein: CASRKGQGYTGELFF

D gene: TRBD1
CDR3 length: 14
clone size: many
J gene: TRBJ2-5
V gene: TRBV20-1
CDR3 DNA: TGCAGTGCTAAGGACAGGGGGCGCTTGGAGACCCAGTACTTC
CDR3 protein: CSAKDRGRLETQYF

D gene: .
CDR3 length: 13
clone size: .
J gene: TRBJ1-2
V gene: TRBV6-1
CDR3 DNA: TGTGCCAGCGCCCCCGGTTCTAACTATGGCTACACCTTC
CDR3 protein: CASAPGSNYGYTF

D gene: TRBD2
CDR3 length: 15
clone size: .
J gene: TRBJ2-7
V gene: TRBV4-1
CDR3 DNA: TGCGCCAGCAGCCAAGATCGGGAGGTTCCCTACGAGCAGTACTTC
CDR3 protein: CASSQDREVPYEQYF

D gene: .
CDR3 length: 13
clone size: few
J gene: TRBJ2-7
V gene: TRBV20-1
CDR3 DNA: TGCAGTGCTCGACGGGCTGGTCCCTACGAGCAGTACTTC
CDR3 protein: CSARRAGPYEQYF

D gene: .
CDR3 length: 14
clone size: .
J gene: TRBJ2-1
V gene: TRBV2
CDR3 DNA: TGTGCCAGCAACCTTTCGGCAGGACTCAATGAGCAGTTCTTC
CDR3 protein: CASNLSAGLNEQFF

D gene: .
CDR3 length: 14
clone size: medium-sized
J gene: TRBJ1-2
V gene: TRBV5-1
CDR3 DNA: TGCGCCAGCAGCAGAGCACAGAAGGTGGGCGGCTACACCTTC
CDR3 protein: CASSRAQKVGGYTF

D gene: TRBD2
CDR3 length: 15
clone size: many
J gene: TRBJ2-5
V gene: TRBV5-1
CDR3 DNA: TGCGCCAGCGCTCCCACGGAGCGGGGCGGGGAGACCCAGTACTTC
CDR3 protein: CASAPTERGGETQYF

D gene: .
CDR3 length: 14
clone size: medium-sized
J gene: TRBJ2-3
V gene: TRBV19
CDR3 DNA: TGTGCCAGTAGTAGGGGGACTCTTACAGATACGCAGTATTTT
CDR3 protein: CASSRGTLTDTQYF

D gene: TRBD2
CDR3 length: 15
clone size: medium-sized
J gene: TRBJ2-7
V gene: TRBV27
CDR3 DNA: TGTGCCAGCAGTTACGTGGGAGGGCGGGGTTACGAGCAGTACTTC
CDR3 protein: CASSYVGGRGYEQYF

D gene: TRBD1
CDR3 length: 15
clone size: many
J gene: TRBJ1-2
V gene: TRBV19
CDR3 DNA: TGTGCCAGTAGTATACACCTCGGACAGGGGAACGGCTACACCTTC
CDR3 protein: CASSIHLGQGNGYTF

D gene: .
CDR3 length: 17
clone size: many
J gene: TRBJ2-2
V gene: TRBV20-1
CDR3 DNA: TGCAGTGCTACCCCTTCACGGGGAGCTCCGAACACCGGGGAGCTGTTTTTT
CDR3 protein: CSATPSRGAPNTGELFF

D gene: .
CDR3 length: 15
clone size: .
J gene: TRBJ1-3
V gene: TRBV7-3
CDR3 DNA: TGTGCCAGCAGCTGTGACAGGTCCTCTGGAAACACCATATATTTT
CDR3 protein: CASSCDRSSGNTIYF

D gene: TRBD2
CDR3 length: 20
clone size: many
J gene: TRBJ2-2
V gene: TRBV27
CDR3 DNA: TGTGCCAGCAGTCTCTATCCCCCCCTTAGCGGGAGGGCGGTTACCGGGGAGCTGTTTTTT
CDR3 protein: CASSLYPPLSGRAVTGELFF

D gene: TRBD1
CDR3 length: 11
clone size: medium-sized
J gene: TRBJ2-7
V gene: TRBV20-1
CDR3 DNA: TGCAGTGCTAGGACAGGGATCGAGCAGTACTTC
CDR3 protein: CSARTGIEQYF

D gene: .
CDR3 length: 14
clone size: many
J gene: TRBJ2-7
V gene: TRBV6-1
CDR3 DNA: TGTGCCAGCAGTACATGGGACGGATCCTACGAGCAGTACTTC
CDR3 protein: CASSTWDGSYEQYF

D gene: TRBD1
CDR3 length: 14
clone size: .
J gene: TRBJ1-6
V gene: TRBV9
CDR3 DNA: TGTGCCAGCAGCGCCCAGACAGGGGGTTCACCCCTCCACTTT
CDR3 protein: CASSAQTGGSPLHF

D gene: .
CDR3 length: 14
clone size: many
J gene: TRBJ2-1
V gene: TRBV3-1
CDR3 DNA: TGTGCCAGCAGCCAAGTGGGCAGGGGGGCTGAGCAGTTCTTC
CDR3 protein: CASSQVGRGAEQFF

D gene: .
CDR3 length: 12
clone size: few
J gene: TRBJ2-7
V gene: TRBV6-1
CDR3 DNA: TGTGCCAGCAGTGAATCGAAGTACGAGCAGTACTTC
CDR3 protein: CASSESKYEQYF

D gene: TRBD1
CDR3 length: 17
clone size: .
J gene: TRBJ1-3
V gene: TRBV20-1
CDR3 DNA: TGCAGTGCTACCGGGACAGGCAGCTCCTGGCGCGGAAACACCATATATTTT
CDR3 protein: CSATGTGSSWRGNTIYF

D gene: .
CDR3 length: 15
clone size: medium-sized
J gene: TRBJ1-6
V gene: TRBV6-1
CDR3 DNA: TGTGCCAGCAGTGAAGGGTGGGAACGGACTTCACCCCTCCACTTT
CDR3 protein: CASSEGWERTSPLHF

D gene: .
CDR3 length: 15
clone size: many
J gene: TRBJ1-4
V gene: TRBV6-5
CDR3 DNA: TGTGCCAGCAGTTACTTCCGAGATGCTAATGAAAAACTGTTTTTT
CDR3 protein: CASSYFRDANEKLFF

D gene: .
CDR3 length: 11
clone size: .
J gene: TRBJ2-7
V gene: TRBV28
CDR3 DNA: TGTGCCAGCAGTTTAGGGCACGAGCAGTACTTC
CDR3 protein: CASSLGHEQYF

D gene: .
CDR3 length: 15
clone size: .
J gene: TRBJ2-4
V gene: TRBV27
CDR3 DNA: TGTGCCAGCAGTTTCAAGGACATAGCCAAAAACATTCAGTACTTC
CDR3 protein: CASSFKDIAKNIQYF

D gene: .
CDR3 length: 16
clone size: .
J gene: TRBJ1-2
V gene: TRBV7-8
CDR3 DNA: TGTGCCAGCAGCCCCCGGCCCTCAGGACAAATGTATGGCTACACCTTC
CDR3 protein: CASSPRPSGQMYGYTF

D gene: TRBD2
CDR3 length: 18
clone size: many
J gene: TRBJ2-2
V gene: TRBV4-3
CDR3 DNA: TGCGCCAGCAGCCAAGCCGGACTAGCGGGATGGAACACCGGGGAGCTGTTTTTT
CDR3 protein: CASSQAGLAGWNTGELFF

D gene: .
CDR3 length: 11
clone size: .
J gene: TRBJ1-2
V gene: TRBV27
CDR3 DNA: TGTGCGACGCGTCTGGGCTATGGCTACACCTTC
CDR3 protein: CATRLGYGYTF

D gene: .
CDR3 length: 16
clone size: many
J gene: TRBJ2-1
V gene: TRBV7-3
CDR3 DNA: TGTGCCAGCAGCTTATCGGCGATTAGCTCCTACAATGAGCAGTTCTTC
CDR3 protein: CASSLSAISSYNEQFF

D gene: TRBD1
CDR3 length: 16
clone size: many
J gene: TRBJ2-7
V gene: TRBV20-1
CDR3 DNA: TGCAGTGCTAGAGTGCTCTCGGGACAGCACTTCTACGAGCAGTACTTC
CDR3 protein: CSARVLSGQHFYEQYF

D gene: .
CDR3 length: 16
clone size: .
J gene: TRBJ2-2
V gene: TRBV5-1
CDR3 DNA: TGCGCCAGCAGCCTGGGGCCGTCAGGGGTAGCCTGGGAGCTGTTTTTT
CDR3 protein: CASSLGPSGVAWELFF

D gene: .
CDR3 length: 13
clone size: .
J gene: TRBJ2-7
V gene: TRBV5-1
CDR3 DNA: TGCGCCAGCAGCTTAGAAGTAAGGGGCGAGCAGTACTTC
CDR3 protein: CASSLEVRGEQYF

D gene: TRBD2
CDR3 length: 17
clone size: medium-sized
J gene: TRBJ2-1
V gene: TRBV6-5
CDR3 DNA: TGTGCCAGCAGCGGACTAGCGGGCCGAGGTTCCTACAATGAGCAGTTCTTC
CDR3 protein: CASSGLAGRGSYNEQFF

D gene: .
CDR3 length: 14
clone size: .
J gene: TRBJ2-2
V gene: TRBV7-2
CDR3 DNA: TGTGCCAGCAGCTTAACGGCAGGGACCGGGGAGCTGTTTTTT
CDR3 protein: CASSLTAGTGELFF

D gene: .
CDR3 length: 13
clone size: .
J gene: TRBJ1-2
V gene: TRBV5-1
CDR3 DNA: TGCGCCAGCAGCTTCCAGGGATTGGAGGGCTACACCTTC
CDR3 protein: CASSFQGLEGYTF

D gene: .
CDR3 length: 11
clone size: .
J gene: TRBJ1-1
V gene: TRBV30
CDR3 DNA: TGTGCCTGGAGTTCACCCACTGAAGCTTTCTTT
CDR3 protein: CAWSSPTEAFF

D gene: .
CDR3 length: 13
clone size: few
J gene: TRBJ1-1
V gene: TRBV19
CDR3 DNA: TGTGCCTGTAGTAGCAGGGAGGGGTCTGAAGCTTTCTTT
CDR3 protein: CACSSREGSEAFF

D gene: .
CDR3 length: 12
clone size: .
J gene: TRBJ2-5
V gene: TRBV6-1
CDR3 DNA: TGTGCCAGCGGTACAGGCCGGGAGACCCAGTACTTC
CDR3 protein: CASGTGRETQYF

D gene: .
CDR3 length: 14
clone size: .
J gene: TRBJ1-4
V gene: TRBV5-5
CDR3 DNA: TGTGCCAGCAGCTTAGGACCCCTAACTGAAAAACTGTTTTTT
CDR3 protein: CASSLGPLTEKLFF

D gene: TRBD1
CDR3 length: 15
clone size: medium-sized
J gene: TRBJ1-6
V gene: TRBV6-2/TRBV6-3
CDR3 DNA: TGTGCCAGCAGAAAATCGGGACAGGGAAATTCACCCCTCCACTTT
CDR3 protein: CASRKSGQGNSPLHF

D gene: TRBD2
CDR3 length: 14
clone size: .
J gene: TRBJ2-1
V gene: TRBV6-2/TRBV6-3
CDR3 DNA: TGTGCCAGCAGCCCCGGACTAGTGCGTGATGAGCAGTTCTTC
CDR3 protein: CASSPGLVRDEQFF

D gene: TRBD2
CDR3 length: 14
clone size: many
J gene: TRBJ2-3
V gene: TRBV4-2
CDR3 DNA: TGTGCCAGCAGCCAAGGACTAGCCACAGATACGCAGTATTTT
CDR3 protein: CASSQGLATDTQYF

D gene: .
CDR3 length: 15
clone size: .
J gene: TRBJ2-1
V gene: TRBV12-3/TRBV12-4
CDR3 DNA: TGTGCCAGCACCAGGACGGAGGGGGCCTACAATGAGCAGTTCTTC
CDR3 protein: CASTRTEGAYNEQFF

D gene: .
CDR3 length: 13
clone size: .
J gene: TRBJ1-1
V gene: TRBV27
CDR3 DNA: TGTGCCAGCAGCCGGACAGTTAACACTGAAGCTTTCTTT
CDR3 protein: CASSRTVNTEAFF

D gene: .
CDR3 length: 14
clone size: few
J gene: TRBJ1-5
V gene: TRBV6-1
CDR3 DNA: TGTGCCAGCAGTGAAAGGGAGGGGAATCATCCCCAACATTTT
CDR3 protein: CASSEREGNHPQHF

D gene: .
CDR3 length: 13
clone size: many
J gene: TRBJ1-1
V gene: TRBV10-2
CDR3 DNA: TGCGCCAGCCTAGGGGATGGGGGCACTGAAGCTTTCTTT
CDR3 protein: CASLGDGGTEAFF

D gene: .
CDR3 length: 12
clone size: many
J gene: TRBJ2-7
V gene: TRBV29-1
CDR3 DNA: TGCAGCGTATTAACCAGATCCTACGAGCAGTACTTC
CDR3 protein: CSVLTRSYEQYF

D gene: .
CDR3 length: 16
clone size: medium-sized
J gene: TRBJ2-3
V gene: TRBV6-6
CDR3 DNA: TGTGCCAGCAGTTACGGCTATCCAGCTCAGGCAGATACGCAGTATTTT
CDR3 protein: CASSYGYPAQADTQYF

D gene: .
CDR3 length: 13
clone size: many
J gene: TRBJ2-1
V gene: TRBV5-5
CDR3 DNA: TGTGCCAGCAGCACCCGCGGGGACAATGAGCAGTTCTTC
CDR3 protein: CASSTRGDNEQFF

D gene: .
CDR3 length: 14
clone size: .
J gene: TRBJ1-2
V gene: TRBV6-1
CDR3 DNA: TGTGCCAGCAGTCAGATCACAGTGACCTATGGCTACACCTTC
CDR3 protein: CASSQITVTYGYTF

D gene: TRBD2
CDR3 length: 16
clone size: many
J gene: TRBJ2-3
V gene: TRBV2
CDR3 DNA: TGTGCCAGCAGGGTGGGACTAGGGGGACCGGCAGATACGCAGTATTTT
CDR3 protein: CASRVGLGGPADTQYF